Sequencing of this T cell receptor (beta chain) was carried out in a study of CD8 T cells in Susac syndrome. The V gene lost 1 base and the J gene lost 7 bases, with 11 bases spanning the gap. Germline V gives CDR1 SGDLS, CDR2 YYNGEE. This CDR3 spans 13 amino acids. Random hexamers were used to reverse transcribe the RNA input (about 0.5 to 1 ug). Each CDR3 protein is one row after TCRdb ran MiXCR on the immunoSEQ multiplex PCR reads. The sample shows hundreds of thousands of distinct CDR3 sequences, about 96% of them seen only once. The TCR was taken from a human donor with multiple sclerosis. Sequencing was done on a sample of CD4+ T cells from PBMCs. V is TRBV9 and J is TRBJ1-2; D unclear. DNA for the CDR3: TGTGCCAGCAGCGTAAGGGCAGGAAGTGGCTACACCTTC. It yields the protein CASSVRAGSGYTF.